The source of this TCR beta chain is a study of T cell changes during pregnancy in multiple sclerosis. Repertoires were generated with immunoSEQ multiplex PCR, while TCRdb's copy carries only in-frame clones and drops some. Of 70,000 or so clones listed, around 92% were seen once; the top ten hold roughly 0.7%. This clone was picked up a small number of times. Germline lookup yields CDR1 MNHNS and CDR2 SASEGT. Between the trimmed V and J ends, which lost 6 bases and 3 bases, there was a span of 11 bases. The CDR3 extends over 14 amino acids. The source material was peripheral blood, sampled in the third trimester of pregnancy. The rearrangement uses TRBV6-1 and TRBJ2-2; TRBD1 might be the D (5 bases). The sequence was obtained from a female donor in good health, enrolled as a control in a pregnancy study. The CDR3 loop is CASSLQGDTGELFF. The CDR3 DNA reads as TGTGCCAGCAGCCTCCAAGGGGACACCGGGGAGCTGTTTTTT.